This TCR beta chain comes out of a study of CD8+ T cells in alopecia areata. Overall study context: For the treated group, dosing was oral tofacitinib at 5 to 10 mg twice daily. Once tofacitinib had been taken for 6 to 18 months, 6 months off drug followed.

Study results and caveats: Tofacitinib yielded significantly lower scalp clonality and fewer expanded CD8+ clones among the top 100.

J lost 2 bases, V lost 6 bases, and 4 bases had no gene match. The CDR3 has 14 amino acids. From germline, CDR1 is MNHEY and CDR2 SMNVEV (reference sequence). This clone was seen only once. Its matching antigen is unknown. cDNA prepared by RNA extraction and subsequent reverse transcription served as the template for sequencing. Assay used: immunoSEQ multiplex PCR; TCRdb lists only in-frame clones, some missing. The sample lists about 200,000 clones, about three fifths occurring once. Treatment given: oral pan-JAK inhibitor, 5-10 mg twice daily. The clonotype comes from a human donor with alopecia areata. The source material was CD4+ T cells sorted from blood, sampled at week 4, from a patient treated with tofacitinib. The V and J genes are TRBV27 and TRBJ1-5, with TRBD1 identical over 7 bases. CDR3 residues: CASSFDRGNQPQHF. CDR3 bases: TGTGCCAGCAGCTTTGACAGGGGCAATCAGCCCCAGCATTTT.